These T cell receptor beta chains were read from a single sample in a study of blood T cell repertoires in COVID-19. The assay was immunoSEQ multiplex PCR, and TCRdb's table has in-frame clones only and misses some. This table has some 200,000 clones, around 80% appearing once. The specimen sequenced was peripheral blood. These receptors all come from a woman aged 80 or over with COVID-19, enrolled during active disease. CDR3s include the opening cysteine and the closing phenylalanine or tryptophan. Fields, in order: clone size, V gene, D gene, J gene, CDR3 DNA, CDR3 protein. D genes are given only for firm matches. Part of the rows lack a size; the others show once, few, many or a class for expanded clones.

>once|TRBV3-1/TRBV3-2|NA|TRBJ2-3
TGTGCCAGCAGCCTTCAACGGACAGATACGCAGTATTTT
CASSLQRTDTQYF
>NA|TRBV5-8|TRBD1|TRBJ1-2
TGTGCCAGCGGCAGACAGGGTAGGGGAGGCTACACCTTC
CASGRQGRGGYTF
>NA|TRBV5-6|TRBD1|TRBJ1-2
TGTGCCAGCAGCTGGGGACAGATTTCTAACTATGGCTACACCTTC
CASSWGQISNYGYTF
>NA|TRBV5-1|NA|TRBJ2-3
TGCGCCAGCAGCTTGGGTTCGTCTAGCATAGATACGCAGTATTTT
CASSLGSSSIDTQYF
>NA|TRBV7-6|TRBD1|TRBJ2-7
TGTGCCAGCAGCTCCTTAACAGGGGTTCCCTACGAGCAGTACTTC
CASSSLTGVPYEQYF
>NA|TRBV28|TRBD1|TRBJ1-5
TGTGCCAGCAGTTCCACACAGGGGGTTAATCAGCCCCAGCATTTT
CASSSTQGVNQPQHF
>NA|TRBV9|NA|TRBJ1-5
TGTGCCAGCAGCCCTACGCCGGGGCAGCCCCAGCATTTT
CASSPTPGQPQHF
>NA|TRBV9|NA|TRBJ2-3
TGTGCCAGCAGCGTCCGACGGAGTCAAGATACGCAGTATTTT
CASSVRRSQDTQYF
>NA|TRBV2|NA|TRBJ2-6
TGTGCCAGCAGCTTATCCGGGGCCAACGTCCTGACTTTC
CASSLSGANVLTF
>NA|TRBV5-4|TRBD1|TRBJ2-2
TGTGCCAGCAGCTCCGGGACAGGGTCTATTCCGGGGGAGCTGTTTTTT
CASSSGTGSIPGELFF
>NA|TRBV5-1|NA|TRBJ1-1
TGCGCCAGCAGCTTGACAGGCCTGCCGACTGAAGCTTTCTTT
CASSLTGLPTEAFF
>NA|TRBV18|NA|TRBJ1-5
TGTGCCAGCTCACCCGGCAGGGATCAGCCCCAGCATTTT
CASSPGRDQPQHF
>NA|TRBV5-1|NA|TRBJ1-1
TGCGCCAGCAGCGGGCAGGGAGGGTTTTCGACTGAAGCTTTCTTT
CASSGQGGFSTEAFF
>NA|TRBV5-4|NA|TRBJ1-6
TGTGCCAGCAGCGCTCTGCGGGGGGGGTATTCACCCCTCCACTTT
CASSALRGGYSPLHF
>NA|TRBV5-4|NA|TRBJ1-6
TGTGCCAGCAGCTTCTCAGGACAGTATAATTCACCCCTCCACTTT
CASSFSGQYNSPLHF
>NA|TRBV7-3|TRBD1|TRBJ1-2
TGTGCCAGCAGCTTATGGGGACAGCCCATGGGCTACACCTTC
CASSLWGQPMGYTF
>once|TRBV7-2|NA|TRBJ2-4
TGTGCCAGCAGCTTAGTCGGTGGCGGTTTACTAGCCAAAAACATTCAGTACTTC
CASSLVGGGLLAKNIQYF
>NA|TRBV27|TRBD1|TRBJ1-4
TGTGCCAGCAGGCAGGGGGGTGAAAAACTGTTTTTT
CASRQGGEKLFF
>NA|TRBV5-1|TRBD1|TRBJ1-2
TGCGCCAGCAGCTTGGGAGGCGGGACAGACCCCTACACCTTC
CASSLGGGTDPYTF
>NA|TRBV18|TRBD1|TRBJ1-1
TGTGCCAGCTCACCCCGGACAGGGGGGGACACTGAAGCTTTCTTT
CASSPRTGGDTEAFF
>NA|TRBV29-1|TRBD2|TRBJ2-3
TGCAGCGTTGAACGGACTAGCGGGGGGACTACGCAGTATTTT
CSVERTSGGTTQYF
>NA|TRBV18|TRBD1|TRBJ1-1
TGTGCCAGCTCACCTCAGACAGGGGGGCTTCAAAACACTGAAGCTTTCTTT
CASSPQTGGLQNTEAFF
>NA|TRBV27|NA|TRBJ2-1
TGTGCCAGCAGTCCTCACCTGGGGGCAGCAGGCTACAATGAGCAGTTCTTC
CASSPHLGAAGYNEQFF
>NA|TRBV10-1|TRBD1|TRBJ2-2
TGCGCCAGCAAACCACAGGGGGACACCGGGGAGCTGTTTTTT
CASKPQGDTGELFF
>NA|TRBV7-9|NA|TRBJ2-3
TGTGCCAGCAGCTTCAGGGGCGCAGATACGCAGTATTTT
CASSFRGADTQYF
>NA|TRBV28|NA|TRBJ1-1
TGTGCCAGCAGTTTAGTCGGGGGGTGGCCTTTCTTT
CASSLVGGWPFF
>NA|TRBV10-3|TRBD1|TRBJ1-3
TGTGCCATCAGTGAGGACAGGGGCAAGACAAACACCATATATTTT
CAISEDRGKTNTIYF
>NA|TRBV28|NA|TRBJ1-2
TGTGCCAGCAGTCAGACTACTAACTATGGCTACACCTTC
CASSQTTNYGYTF
>NA|TRBV12-5|NA|TRBJ2-7
TGTGCTAGTGGGTCTCAGGGTGGCGAGCAGTACTTC
CASGSQGGEQYF
>NA|TRBV27|NA|TRBJ2-1
TGTGCCAGCAGTTTATCCCTAGGGGCAGGTTATTACAATGAGCAGTTCTTC
CASSLSLGAGYYNEQFF
>NA|TRBV5-1|TRBD1|TRBJ1-1
TGCGCCAGCAGCTTGGGGGGACAGGGGTTGAACACTGAAGCTTTCTTT
CASSLGGQGLNTEAFF
>NA|TRBV24-1|NA|TRBJ1-5
TGTGCCACCAGCGGTAGGGGGTCGGATCAGCCCCAGCATTTT
CATSGRGSDQPQHF